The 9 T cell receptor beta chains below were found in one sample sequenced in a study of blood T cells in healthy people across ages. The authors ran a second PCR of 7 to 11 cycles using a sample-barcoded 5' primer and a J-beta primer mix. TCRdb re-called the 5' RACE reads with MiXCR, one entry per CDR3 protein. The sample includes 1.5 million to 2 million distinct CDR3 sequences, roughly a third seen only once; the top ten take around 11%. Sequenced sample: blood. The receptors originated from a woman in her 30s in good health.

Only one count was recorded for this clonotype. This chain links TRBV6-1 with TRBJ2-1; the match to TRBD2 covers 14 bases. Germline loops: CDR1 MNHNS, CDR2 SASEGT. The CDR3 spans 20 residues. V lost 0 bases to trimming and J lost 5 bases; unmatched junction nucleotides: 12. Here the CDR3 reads CASSEALGLAGESLHNEQFF. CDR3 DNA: TGTGCCAGCAGTGAAGCCTTGGGACTAGCGGGGGAGAGTCTTCACAATGAGCAGTTCTTC.

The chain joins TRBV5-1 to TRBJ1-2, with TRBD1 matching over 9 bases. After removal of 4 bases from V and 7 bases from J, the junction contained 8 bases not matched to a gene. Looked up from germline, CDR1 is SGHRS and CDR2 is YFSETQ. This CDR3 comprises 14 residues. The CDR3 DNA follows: TGCGCCAGCAGCCGAGACAGGGGGTCGGCTGGCTACACCTTC. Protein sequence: CASSRDRGSAGYTF.

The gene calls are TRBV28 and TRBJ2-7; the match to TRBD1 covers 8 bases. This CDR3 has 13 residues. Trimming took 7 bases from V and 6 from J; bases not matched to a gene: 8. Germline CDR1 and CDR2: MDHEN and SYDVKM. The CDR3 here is CASTQGALSEQYF. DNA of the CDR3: TGTGCCAGCACTCAGGGGGCGTTGTCCGAGCAGTACTTC. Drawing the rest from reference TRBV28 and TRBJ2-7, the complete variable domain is DVKVTQSSRYLVKRTGEKVFLECVQDMDHENMFWYRQDPGLGLRLIYFSYDVKMKEKGDIPEGYSVSREKKERFSLILESASTNQTSMYLCASTQGALSEQYFGPGTRLTVT.

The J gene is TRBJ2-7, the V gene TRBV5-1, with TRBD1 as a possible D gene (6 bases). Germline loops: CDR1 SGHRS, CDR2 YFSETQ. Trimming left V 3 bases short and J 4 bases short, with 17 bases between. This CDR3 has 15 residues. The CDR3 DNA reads TGCGCCAGCAGCTCGTTCGGGACAAAGCGTTACGAGCAGTACTTC. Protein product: CASSSFGTKRYEQYF.

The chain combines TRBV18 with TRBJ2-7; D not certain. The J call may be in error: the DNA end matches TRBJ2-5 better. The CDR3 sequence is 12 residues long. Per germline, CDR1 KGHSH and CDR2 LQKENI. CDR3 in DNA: TGTGCCAGCTCACACGGAAAAGAGACCCAGTACTTC. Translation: CASSHGKETQYF.

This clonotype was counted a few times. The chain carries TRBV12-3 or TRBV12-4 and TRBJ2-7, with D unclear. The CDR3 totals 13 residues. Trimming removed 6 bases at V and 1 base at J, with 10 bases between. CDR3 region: CASRMSGSYEQYF. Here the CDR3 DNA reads TGTGCCAGCAGGATGAGTGGTTCCTACGAGCAGTACTTC.

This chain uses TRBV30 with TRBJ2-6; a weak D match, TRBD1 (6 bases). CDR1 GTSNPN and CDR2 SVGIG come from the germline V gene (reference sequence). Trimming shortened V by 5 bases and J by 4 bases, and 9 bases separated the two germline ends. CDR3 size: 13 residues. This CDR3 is CAWAGVGANVLTF. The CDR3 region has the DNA TGTGCCTGGGCAGGGGTCGGGGCCAACGTCCTGACTTTC.

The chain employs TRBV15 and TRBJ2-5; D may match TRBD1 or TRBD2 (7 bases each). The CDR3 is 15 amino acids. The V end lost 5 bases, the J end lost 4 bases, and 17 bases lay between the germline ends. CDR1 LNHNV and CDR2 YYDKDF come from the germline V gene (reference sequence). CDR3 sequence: CATSPKGRGGETQYF. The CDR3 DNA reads TGTGCCACCAGCCCCAAGGGCAGGGGGGGAGAGACCCAGTACTTC.

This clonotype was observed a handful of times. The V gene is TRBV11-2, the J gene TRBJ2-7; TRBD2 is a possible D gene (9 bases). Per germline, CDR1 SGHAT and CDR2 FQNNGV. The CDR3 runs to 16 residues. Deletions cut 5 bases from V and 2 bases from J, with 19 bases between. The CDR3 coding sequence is TGTGCCAGCAGCAACCCAGGGGGCGGGAGGGCCTACGAGCAGTACTTC. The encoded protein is CASSNPGGGRAYEQYF. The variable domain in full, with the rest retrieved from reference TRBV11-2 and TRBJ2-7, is EAGVAQSPRYKIIEKRQSVAFWCNPISGHATLYWYQQILGQGPKLLIQFQNNGVVDDSQLPKDRFSAERLKGVDSTLKIQPAKLEDSAVYLCASSNPGGGRAYEQYFGPGTRLTVT.